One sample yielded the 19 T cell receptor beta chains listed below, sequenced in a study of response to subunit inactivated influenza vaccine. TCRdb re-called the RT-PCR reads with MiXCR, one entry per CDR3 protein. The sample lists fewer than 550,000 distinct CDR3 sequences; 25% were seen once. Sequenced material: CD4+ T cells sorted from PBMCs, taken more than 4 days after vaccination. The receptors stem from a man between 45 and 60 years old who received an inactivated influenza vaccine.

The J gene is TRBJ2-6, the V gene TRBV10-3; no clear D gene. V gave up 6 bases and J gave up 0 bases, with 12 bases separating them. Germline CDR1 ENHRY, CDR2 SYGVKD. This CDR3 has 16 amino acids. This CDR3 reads CAIRTDGFSGANVLTF. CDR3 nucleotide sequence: TGTGCCATCAGGACGGACGGTTTCTCTGGGGCCAACGTCCTGACTTTC.

CDR3 loop: CASSQGTARNQPQHF. As DNA, the CDR3 is TGCGCCAGCAGCCAGGGGACAGCCAGAAATCAGCCCCAGCATTTT. This chain links TRBV5-1 with TRBJ1-5, with 7 bases identical to TRBD1. The CDR3 consists of 15 residues. CDR1 SGHRS and CDR2 YFSETQ come from the germline V gene. J lost 4 bases, V lost 4 bases, and 8 bases had no gene match.

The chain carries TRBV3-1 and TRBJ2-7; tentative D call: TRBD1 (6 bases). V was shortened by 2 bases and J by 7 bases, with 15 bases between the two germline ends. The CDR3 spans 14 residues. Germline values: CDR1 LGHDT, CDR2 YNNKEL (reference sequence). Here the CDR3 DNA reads TGTGCCAGCAGCCAAAGGACAGCTCCTAAGGAGCAGTACTTC. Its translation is CASSQRTAPKEQYF.

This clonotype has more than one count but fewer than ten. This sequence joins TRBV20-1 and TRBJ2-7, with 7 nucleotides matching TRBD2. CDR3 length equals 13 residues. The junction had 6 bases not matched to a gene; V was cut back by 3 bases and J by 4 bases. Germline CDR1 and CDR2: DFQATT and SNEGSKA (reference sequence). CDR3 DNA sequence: TGCAGTGCTAGGGACGCGGGGGAGTACGAGCAGTACTTC. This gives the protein CSARDAGEYEQYF.

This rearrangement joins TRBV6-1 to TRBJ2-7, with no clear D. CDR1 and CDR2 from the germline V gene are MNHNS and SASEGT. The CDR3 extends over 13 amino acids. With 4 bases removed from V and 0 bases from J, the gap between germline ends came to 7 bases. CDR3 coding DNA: TGTGCCAGCAGTGGCCCGAGCTCCTACGAGCAGTACTTC. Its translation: CASSGPSSYEQYF.

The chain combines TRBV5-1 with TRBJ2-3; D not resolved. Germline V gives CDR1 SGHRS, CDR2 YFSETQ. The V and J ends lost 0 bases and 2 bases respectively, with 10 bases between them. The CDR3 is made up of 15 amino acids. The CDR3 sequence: CASSLGVSDTDTQYF. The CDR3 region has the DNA TGCGCCAGCAGCTTGGGCGTCTCTGACACAGATACGCAGTATTTT.

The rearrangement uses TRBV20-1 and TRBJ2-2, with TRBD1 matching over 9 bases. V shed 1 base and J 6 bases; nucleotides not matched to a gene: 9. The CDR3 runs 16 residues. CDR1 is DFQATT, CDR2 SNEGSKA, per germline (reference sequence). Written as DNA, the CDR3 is TGCAGTGCTAGAGCTTTCGGACAGGGGTTAGCCGGGGAGCTGTTTTTT. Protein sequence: CSARAFGQGLAGELFF.

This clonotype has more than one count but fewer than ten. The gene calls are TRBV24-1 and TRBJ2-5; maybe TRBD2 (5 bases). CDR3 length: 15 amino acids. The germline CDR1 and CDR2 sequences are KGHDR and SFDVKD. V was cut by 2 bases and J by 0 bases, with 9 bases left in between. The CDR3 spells CATSDSDWYQETQYF. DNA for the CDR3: TGTGCCACCAGTGATTCGGACTGGTACCAAGAGACCCAGTACTTC.

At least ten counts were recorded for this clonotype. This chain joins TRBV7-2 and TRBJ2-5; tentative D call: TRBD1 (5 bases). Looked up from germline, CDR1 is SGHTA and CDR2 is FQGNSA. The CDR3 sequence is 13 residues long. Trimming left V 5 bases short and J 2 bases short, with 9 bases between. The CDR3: CASSRTPQETQYF. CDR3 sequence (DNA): TGTGCCAGCAGCCGGACACCTCAAGAGACCCAGTACTTC.

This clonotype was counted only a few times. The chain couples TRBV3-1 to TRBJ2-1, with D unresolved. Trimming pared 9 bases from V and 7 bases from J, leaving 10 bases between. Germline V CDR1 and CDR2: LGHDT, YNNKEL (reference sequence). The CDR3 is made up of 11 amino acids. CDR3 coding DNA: TGTGCCAGTCTGGGTAGGAATGAGCAGTTCTTC. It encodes CASLGRNEQFF.

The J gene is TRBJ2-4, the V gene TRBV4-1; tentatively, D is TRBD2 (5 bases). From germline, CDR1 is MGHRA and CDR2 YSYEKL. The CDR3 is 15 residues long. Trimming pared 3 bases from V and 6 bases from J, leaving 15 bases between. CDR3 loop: CASSQGGLRTNIQYF. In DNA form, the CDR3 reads TGCGCCAGCAGCCAGGGCGGGCTGCGAACAAACATTCAGTACTTC.

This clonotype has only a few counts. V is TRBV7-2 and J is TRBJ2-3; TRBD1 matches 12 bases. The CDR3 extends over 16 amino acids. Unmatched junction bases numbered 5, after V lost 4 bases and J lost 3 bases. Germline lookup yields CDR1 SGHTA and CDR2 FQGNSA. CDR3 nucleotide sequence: TGTGCCAGCAGCTCGGGGGACAGGGGGCGTACAGATACGCAGTATTTT. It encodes CASSSGDRGRTDTQYF.

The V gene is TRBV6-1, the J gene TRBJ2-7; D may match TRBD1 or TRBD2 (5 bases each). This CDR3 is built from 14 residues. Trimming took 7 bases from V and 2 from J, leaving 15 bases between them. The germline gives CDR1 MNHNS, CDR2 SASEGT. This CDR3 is CASIARDPPYEQYF. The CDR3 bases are TGTGCCAGCATCGCCCGGGACCCACCCTACGAGCAGTACTTC.

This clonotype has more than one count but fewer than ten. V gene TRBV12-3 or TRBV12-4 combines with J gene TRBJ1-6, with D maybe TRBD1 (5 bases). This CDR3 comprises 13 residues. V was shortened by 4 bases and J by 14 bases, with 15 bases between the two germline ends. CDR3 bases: TGTGCCAGCAGTTCGGGAGACCCGGGGGCCCTCCACTTT. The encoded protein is CASSSGDPGALHF.

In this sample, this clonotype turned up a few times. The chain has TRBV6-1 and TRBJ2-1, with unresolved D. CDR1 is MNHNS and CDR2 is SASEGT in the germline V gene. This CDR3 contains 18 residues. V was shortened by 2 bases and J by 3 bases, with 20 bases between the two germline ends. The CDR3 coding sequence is TGTGCCAGCAGTGAATACGTTCTAAGGGTCAGGAGCTACAATGAGCAGTTCTTC. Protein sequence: CASSEYVLRVRSYNEQFF.

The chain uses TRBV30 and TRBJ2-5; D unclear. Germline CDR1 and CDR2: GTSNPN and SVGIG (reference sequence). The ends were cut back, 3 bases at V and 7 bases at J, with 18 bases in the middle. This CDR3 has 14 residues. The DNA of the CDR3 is TGTGCCTGGAGCACGGACCAACCCCGACGGACCCAGTACTTC. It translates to CAWSTDQPRRTQYF.

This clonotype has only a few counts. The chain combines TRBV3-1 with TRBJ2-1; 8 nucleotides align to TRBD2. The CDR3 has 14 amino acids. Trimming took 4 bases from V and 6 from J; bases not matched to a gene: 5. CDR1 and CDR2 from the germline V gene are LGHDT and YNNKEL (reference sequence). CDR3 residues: CASSPSGSSNEQFF. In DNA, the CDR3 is TGTGCCAGCAGCCCGAGCGGGAGTAGCAATGAGCAGTTCTTC.

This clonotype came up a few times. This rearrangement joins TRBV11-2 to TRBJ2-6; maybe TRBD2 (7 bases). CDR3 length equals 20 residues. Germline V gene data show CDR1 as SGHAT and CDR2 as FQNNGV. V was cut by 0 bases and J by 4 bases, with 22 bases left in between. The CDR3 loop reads CASSLDLRLGGLAGANVLTF. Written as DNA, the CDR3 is TGTGCCAGCAGCTTAGATCTTCGGTTGGGGGGGCTAGCCGGGGCCAACGTCCTGACTTTC. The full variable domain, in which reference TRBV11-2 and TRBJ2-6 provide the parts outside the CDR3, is EAGVAQSPRYKIIEKRQSVAFWCNPISGHATLYWYQQILGQGPKLLIQFQNNGVVDDSQLPKDRFSAERLKGVDSTLKIQPAKLEDSAVYLCASSLDLRLGGLAGANVLTFGAGSRLTVL.

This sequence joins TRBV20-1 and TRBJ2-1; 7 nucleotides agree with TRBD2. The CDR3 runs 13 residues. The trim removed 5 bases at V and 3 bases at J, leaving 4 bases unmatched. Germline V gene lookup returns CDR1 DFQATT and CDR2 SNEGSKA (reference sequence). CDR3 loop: CSAGTNLYNEQFF. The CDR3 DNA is TGCAGTGCTGGGACTAACCTCTACAATGAGCAGTTCTTC.